Following are 19 T cell receptor beta chains from one sample sequenced in a study of shared clonotypes between healthy human individuals. Only in-frame clones appear in the TCRdb table, and some are missing; sequencing was by immunoSEQ multiplex PCR. The table has around 990,000 clones, 60% to 85% seen once. Material for sequencing was memory CD4+ T cells from PBMCs. Subset denoted: CD45RA-negative fraction. These TCRs come from a man aged 18 to 30 in good health. Some clones in this sample may be carry-over from other donors' samples.

The CDR3 DNA reads as TGTGCCAGCAGCCAAGAGCAGGGGCGGAATGAGCAGTTCTTC. Its translation is CASSQEQGRNEQFF. The genes are TRBV4-2 and TRBJ2-1, with TRBD1 as a possible D gene (6 bases). The germline V gene has CDR1 LGHNA and CDR2 YNFKEQ. Deletions cut 0 bases from V and 7 bases from J, with 10 bases between. The CDR3 is made up of 14 amino acids.

This chain links TRBV9 with TRBJ2-5; the match to TRBD2 covers 11 bases. After removal of 0 bases from V and 4 bases from J, the junction contained 11 bases not matched to a gene. Germline CDR1 SGDLS, CDR2 YYNGEE. This CDR3 is built from 18 residues. CDR3 DNA: TGTGCCAGCAGCGTAGGGAGAGTAGCGGGAGGGCCGGCAGAGACCCAGTACTTC. The encoded protein is CASSVGRVAGGPAETQYF.

The gene calls are TRBV9 and TRBJ2-3; 9 bases line up with TRBD2. The V gene end was trimmed by 4 bases and the J gene end by 5 bases; junction bases not matched to a gene: 14. Germline CDR1 and CDR2: SGDLS and YYNGEE. This CDR3 is 17 amino acids long. The CDR3 region is CASSPFGAGGRGDTQYF. DNA for the CDR3: TGTGCCAGCAGCCCCTTCGGAGCGGGAGGTCGTGGAGATACGCAGTATTTT.

This chain links TRBV4-3 with TRBJ1-6, with 8 bases aligning to TRBD1. Germline assignment: CDR1 LGHNA and CDR2 YSLEER. The CDR3 runs 16 residues. J gave up 8 bases and V 1 base, and 7 bases lay outside the gene matches. CDR3 sequence (DNA): TGCGCCAGCAGCCAAGGGCGGACAGGGAAGGATTCACCCCTCCACTTT. Protein product: CASSQGRTGKDSPLHF.

The chain employs TRBV4-2 and TRBJ2-6; D ambiguous. Germline CDR1 LGHNA, CDR2 YNFKEQ. V was clipped by 6 bases and J by 0 bases, with 9 bases between them. The CDR3 has 15 amino acids. The CDR3 region has the DNA TGTGCCAGCAGTTTGCCGGGCTCTGGGGCCAACGTCCTGACTTTC. Translation: CASSLPGSGANVLTF.

Regarding this clone: Given a far larger clone just one base away, this is likely a sequencing read error. The V and J genes are TRBV7-9 and TRBJ2-7; 11 bases agree with TRBD2. Germline V lookup: CDR1 SEHNR, CDR2 FQNEAQ (reference sequence). This CDR3 region has 16 residues. CDR3 loop: CSSSLAGGPTRYEQYF. The DNA of the CDR3 is TGTTCCAGCAGCTTAGCGGGAGGGCCCACTAGATACGAGCAGTACTTC.

As to this clone: Other DNA sequences in this specimen translate into the identical CDR3. CDR3 DNA sequence: TGTGCCTGGAGTGTCCAGGGAAATCAGCCCCAGCATTTT. Protein product: CAWSVQGNQPQHF. The chain uses TRBV30 and TRBJ1-5, with D perhaps TRBD1 (5 bases). V lost 0 bases and J lost 4, with 7 bases in between. Germline V gives CDR1 GTSNPN, CDR2 SVGIG (reference sequence). The length of the CDR3 is 13 residues. The whole variable domain, remainder taken from reference TRBV30 and TRBJ1-5, is SQTIHQWPATLVQPVGSPLSLECTVEGTSNPNLYWYRQAAGRGLQLLFYSVGIGQISSEVPQNLSASRPQDRQFILSSKKLLLSDSGFYLCAWSVQGNQPQHFGDGTRLSIL.

A few counts support this clone. This chain links TRBV6-5 with TRBJ1-4, with 9 bases lining up with TRBD1. Looked up from germline, CDR1 is MNHEY and CDR2 is SVGAGI. This CDR3 region has 14 residues. Trimming removed 6 bases from V and 5 bases from J; junction bases left unmatched: 4. This CDR3 is CASSRQGENEKLFF. DNA of the CDR3: TGTGCCAGCAGCCGACAGGGGGAGAATGAAAAACTGTTTTTT.

V usage is TRBV6-1 and J usage is TRBJ2-7; D is perhaps TRBD2 (6 bases). V lost 0 bases to trimming and J lost 6 bases, with 15 bases between them. Germline values: CDR1 MNHNS, CDR2 SASEGT. The CDR3 is 15 amino acids. The CDR3 region is CASSEAAGTAGEQYF. The CDR3, as DNA: TGTGCCAGCAGTGAAGCCGCGGGGACCGCGGGCGAGCAGTACTTC.

V and J are TRBV12-5 and TRBJ1-2; D perhaps matches TRBD1 (6 bases). Germline-derived CDR1 and CDR2 are LGHNT and FRNRAP. This CDR3 spans 17 amino acids. V lost 0 bases and J 2 bases, leaving 16 bases between the germline ends. The CDR3 DNA follows: TGTGCTAGTGGTTTGGTAATCTCGAGACAGGCAAACTATGGCTACACCTTC. Encoded protein: CASGLVISRQANYGYTF. Variable domain in full (rest from reference TRBV12-5 and TRBJ1-2): DARVTQTPRHKVTEMGQEVTMRCQPILGHNTVFWYRQTMMQGLELLAYFRNRAPLDDSGMPKDRFSAEMPDATLATLKIQPSEPRDSAVYFCASGLVISRQANYGYTFGSGTRLTVV.

V gene TRBV28 combines with J gene TRBJ2-3, with TRBD2 as a possible D gene (5 bases). The CDR3 covers 15 residues. Germline CDR1 is MDHEN and CDR2 is SYDVKM. Trimming shortened V by 3 bases and J by 6 bases, and 16 bases separated the two germline ends. The CDR3 sequence: CASSFRAAGGDTQYF. The CDR3 DNA is TGTGCCAGCAGTTTTCGGGCGGCGGGTGGGGATACGCAGTATTTT.

This clone appeared a single time. The chain is built from TRBV19 and TRBJ2-7; either TRBD1 or TRBD2 may supply D (5 bases each). Trimming removed 4 bases at V and 4 bases at J, with 11 bases between. The CDR3 is 13 residues long. Per the germline V gene, CDR1 is LNHDA and CDR2 is SQIVND (reference sequence). The CDR3 nucleotides are TGTGCCAGTAGTACACCGGGACGATACGAGCAGTACTTC. This codes for CASSTPGRYEQYF.

The rearrangement uses TRBV7-8 and TRBJ2-5; D might be TRBD2 (6 bases). The CDR3 length is 14 residues. Deletions cut 3 bases from V and 5 bases from J, with 13 bases between. From germline, CDR1 is SGHVS and CDR2 FQNEAQ. The CDR3 is CASSLRTREETQYF. DNA for the CDR3: TGTGCCAGCAGCTTGCGGACCCGGGAGGAGACCCAGTACTTC.

This clone was seen once. This rearrangement joins TRBV28 to TRBJ2-1; D ambiguous. V lost 2 bases to trimming and J lost 0 bases, with 8 bases between them. Germline V CDR1 and CDR2: MDHEN, SYDVKM. The CDR3 contains 15 residues. CDR3 bases: TGTGCCAGCAGTTTAAGGCGAGGCTCCTACAATGAGCAGTTCTTC. Protein: CASSLRRGSYNEQFF.

This clone was picked up a small number of times. The chain carries TRBV28 and TRBJ1-5; tentatively, D is TRBD1 (6 bases). The CDR3 is 16 amino acids. In germline, CDR1 is MDHEN, CDR2 SYDVKM. The V end was cut by 2 bases, the J end by 6 bases, with 17 bases between. The CDR3 DNA is TGTGCCAGCAGTTTACCAGGCCTGAGGGGGGTTCAGCCCCAGCATTTT. The encoded protein is CASSLPGLRGVQPQHF. The whole variable domain, remainder taken from reference TRBV28 and TRBJ1-5, is DVKVTQSSRYLVKRTGEKVFLECVQDMDHENMFWYRQDPGLGLRLIYFSYDVKMKEKGDIPEGYSVSREKKERFSLILESASTNQTSMYLCASSLPGLRGVQPQHFGDGTRLSIL.

This clone came up once. The chain has TRBV11-2 and TRBJ2-2; TRBD2 matches 12 bases. This CDR3 is 16 amino acids long. V shed 5 bases, J shed 7 bases, and the junction held 8 bases outside the gene matches. Germline lookup yields CDR1 SGHAT and CDR2 FQNNGV. CDR3 coding DNA: TGTGCCAGCAGCCCGACTAGCGGGAGTCTATTCGGGGAGCTGTTTTTT. Residues: CASSPTSGSLFGELFF.

The V gene is TRBV9, the J gene TRBJ1-1; weak D call: TRBD1 (6 bases). The germline gives CDR1 SGDLS, CDR2 YYNGEE. This CDR3 region has 16 residues. V was cut by 3 bases and J by 2 bases, with 17 bases left in between. CDR3 coding DNA: TGTGCCAGCAGCGACCCCATCCAGGGGACAAACACTGAAGCTTTCTTT. Amino acids: CASSDPIQGTNTEAFF. Full variable domain (remainder filled in from reference TRBV9 and TRBJ1-1): DSGVTQTPKHLITATGQRVTLRCSPRSGDLSVYWYQQSLDQGLQFLIQYYNGEERAKGNILERFSAQQFPDLHSELNLSSLELGDSALYFCASSDPIQGTNTEAFFGQGTRLTVV.

This clone was seen just once. This chain joins TRBV10-3 and TRBJ2-7, with D unclear. CDR3 length: 13 amino acids. With 2 bases removed from V and 7 bases from J, the gap between germline ends came to 12 bases. Germline V gives CDR1 ENHRY, CDR2 SYGVKD. This CDR3 reads CAISENPYPEQYF. CDR3 in DNA: TGTGCCATCAGTGAGAACCCCTACCCAGAGCAGTACTTC.

V is TRBV25-1 and J is TRBJ2-5; D is unclear. The V and J ends lost 2 bases and 0 bases respectively, with 13 bases between them. Germline V gives CDR1 MGHDK, CDR2 SYGVNS. The CDR3 covers 16 residues. CDR3 sequence (DNA): TGTGCCAGCAGTGAAGCGGACGGCTCGTACCAAGAGACCCAGTACTTC. It specifies CASSEADGSYQETQYF.